The 32 T cell receptor beta chains listed next were all sequenced from one sample in a study of shared clonotypes between healthy human individuals. Sequencing used immunoSEQ multiplex PCR; TCRdb keeps in-frame clones, though not all of them. This repertoire shows some 2,500,000 clones, approximately 94% found once; its top ten account for around 0.4%. Sequencing was performed on naive CD4+ T cells from PBMCs. Described subset: CD45RA+ positively selected. These receptors were collected from a young man in good health. Some clones in this sample may be carry-over from other donors' samples.

This clone was counted only a few times. The V and J genes are TRBV28 and TRBJ2-2; 7 bases are a match to TRBD1. With V trimmed by 3 bases and J by 4 bases, 5 bases remained unmatched. Germline values: CDR1 MDHEN, CDR2 SYDVKM. The CDR3 sequence is 15 residues long. The CDR3 here is CASSFVRGSTGELFF. The CDR3 DNA reads as TGTGCCAGCAGTTTCGTCAGGGGGAGCACCGGGGAGCTGTTTTTT.

This clone appeared once. The chain carries TRBV5-6 and TRBJ1-1; D is possibly TRBD1 (6 bases). Trimming left V 1 base short and J 1 base short, with 17 bases between. The germline V gene encodes CDR1 SGHDT and CDR2 YYEEEE. This CDR3 is 17 amino acids long. The CDR3 reads CASSLKFDPDRNTEAFF. Here the CDR3 DNA reads TGTGCCAGCAGCTTGAAATTTGATCCGGACAGGAACACTGAAGCTTTCTTT.

This sequence joins TRBV28 and TRBJ2-5, with D perhaps matching TRBD1 or TRBD2 (7 bases each). This CDR3 is 15 amino acids long. V lost 7 bases and J lost 2, with 17 bases in between. CDR1 and CDR2 (germline): MDHEN, SYDVKM. The CDR3 here is CASTIQRDRQETQYF. CDR3 coding DNA: TGTGCCAGCACCATACAGCGGGACAGACAAGAGACCCAGTACTTC.

This clone showed up just once. The chain carries TRBV28 and TRBJ1-4; D remains unclear. Germline assignment: CDR1 MDHEN and CDR2 SYDVKM. This CDR3 contains 13 residues. Trimming took off 6 bases at V and 8 bases at J, with 13 bases between the two ends. CDR3 in amino acids: CASRVAGGEKLFF. Written as DNA, the CDR3 is TGTGCCAGCAGGGTGGCGGGCGGGGAAAAACTGTTTTTT. Combining the CDR3 with reference TRBV28 and TRBJ1-4 gives the whole variable domain DVKVTQSSRYLVKRTGEKVFLECVQDMDHENMFWYRQDPGLGLRLIYFSYDVKMKEKGDIPEGYSVSREKKERFSLILESASTNQTSMYLCASRVAGGEKLFFGSGTQLSVL.

The V call is TRBV19, the J call TRBJ2-3; 12 bases agree with TRBD2. Germline V lookup: CDR1 LNHDA, CDR2 SQIVND (reference sequence). This CDR3 region has 16 residues. V lost 4 bases to trimming and J lost 3 bases; unmatched junction nucleotides: 5. The CDR3 region is CASSRPSGRGTDTQYF. In nucleotides, the CDR3 is TGTGCCAGTAGTAGACCTAGCGGGAGGGGTACAGATACGCAGTATTTT.

Turning to this clone: Within the sample, other DNA sequences also encode this same CDR3. V and J are TRBV28 and TRBJ1-5; possible D gene TRBD1, 5 bases. Germline V CDR1 and CDR2: MDHEN, SYDVKM. V was trimmed by 5 bases and J by 6 bases, leaving 14 bases between them. CDR3 length: 14 residues. Written as DNA, the CDR3 is TGTGCCAGCAGTCCGCCGGGGGGAGGTCAGCCCCAGCATTTT. Amino acids: CASSPPGGGQPQHF.

This chain links TRBV7-8 with TRBJ1-4; D is possibly TRBD1 (6 bases). CDR3 size: 15 residues. V shed 5 bases and J shed 0 bases, with 10 bases lying between them. The germline V gene encodes CDR1 SGHVS and CDR2 FQNEAQ. CDR3 in DNA: TGTGCCAGCAGCACAAACAGGGCAACTAATGAAAAACTGTTTTTT. As protein: CASSTNRATNEKLFF.

The chain employs TRBV7-7 and TRBJ2-1, with TRBD2 matching over 13 bases. After removal of 5 bases from V and 10 bases from J, the junction contained 8 bases not matched to a gene. There are 15 residues in the CDR3. The germline gives CDR1 SSHAT, CDR2 FNYEAQ (reference sequence). The CDR3 is CASSPTSGGTWEQFF. Written as DNA, the CDR3 is TGTGCCAGCAGCCCGACTAGCGGGGGGACCTGGGAGCAGTTCTTC.

The chain combines TRBV4-1 with TRBJ2-2, with 11 bases that match TRBD2. CDR3 length: 16 amino acids. The germline V gene has CDR1 MGHRA and CDR2 YSYEKL. J lost 6 bases, V lost 6 bases, and 9 bases had no gene match. DNA for the CDR3: TGCGCCAGCAGGGCTTATAGCGGGAGGGCCTCCGGGGAGCTGTTTTTT. Translated: CASRAYSGRASGELFF.

As for this clone: Other DNA sequences in this specimen translate into the identical CDR3. V is TRBV4-1 and J is TRBJ2-1, with 9 bases identical to TRBD1. The length of the CDR3 is 14 residues. J lost 6 bases, V lost 3 bases, and 3 bases had no gene match. CDR1 and CDR2 from the germline V gene are MGHRA and YSYEKL. Here the CDR3 DNA reads TGCGCCAGCAGCCAGGGGACAGGGTCCAATGAGCAGTTCTTC. This codes for CASSQGTGSNEQFF.

The CDR3 loop reads CASSLSGGQTNTEAFF. The CDR3 coding sequence is TGTGCCAGCAGCTTGAGCGGGGGACAAACGAACACTGAAGCTTTCTTT. The V and J genes are TRBV7-3 and TRBJ1-1, with D maybe TRBD1 (6 bases). CDR3 length: 16 residues. CDR1 SGHTA and CDR2 FQGTGA come from the germline V gene. V lost 3 bases and J lost 1, with 15 bases in between. The variable domain in full, with the rest retrieved from reference TRBV7-3 and TRBJ1-1, is GAGVSQTPSNKVTEKGKYVELRCDPISGHTALYWYRQSLGQGPEFLIYFQGTGAADDSGLPNDRFFAVRPEGSVSTLKIQRTERGDSAVYLCASSLSGGQTNTEAFFGQGTRLTVV.

The V call is TRBV9, the J call TRBJ1-2; a weak D match, TRBD1 (5 bases). The CDR3 sequence is 14 residues long. CDR1 and CDR2 from the germline V gene are SGDLS and YYNGEE. V was trimmed by 3 bases and J by 3 bases, leaving 12 bases between them. The DNA for the CDR3 is TGTGCCAGCAGCGCCGCAGGGACTGACTATGGCTACACCTTC. As protein: CASSAAGTDYGYTF.

The rearrangement uses TRBV14 and TRBJ2-5; TRBD1 might be the D (6 bases). CDR3 length equals 15 residues. In germline, CDR1 is SGHDN, CDR2 FVKESK. V lost 0 bases and J lost 5, with 13 bases in between. The chain's CDR3 is CASSQDLAGVETQYF. In DNA form, the CDR3 reads TGTGCCAGCAGCCAAGATCTTGCAGGGGTCGAGACCCAGTACTTC.

On this clone: The final CDR3 position lacks the conserved phenylalanine or tryptophan, pointing to a likely read error. It is unclear where the CDR3 begins or ends on the DNA, so no DNA is shown, and the CDR3 is as TCRdb lists it. The V call is TRBV29-1, the J call TRBJ2-4; TRBD2 reflects the table's D call only, with no check against the DNA. The length of the CDR3 is 9 amino acids, counting both ends. CDR1 SQVTM and CDR2 ANQGSEA come from the germline V gene. The CDR3 here is CSVGGLDTT.

The CDR3 reads CASSKGSVDSYGYTF. The CDR3 coding sequence is TGCGCCAGCAGCAAAGGTTCCGTCGACAGTTATGGCTACACCTTC. The J gene is TRBJ1-2, the V gene TRBV4-1, with a tentative D call TRBD1 (5 bases). This CDR3 region has 15 residues. With 5 bases removed from V and 5 bases from J, the gap between germline ends came to 18 bases. Germline CDR1 and CDR2: MGHRA and YSYEKL.

The chain employs TRBV28 and TRBJ2-2; TRBD1 agrees at 7 bases. CDR3 size: 17 residues. The germline V gene has CDR1 MDHEN and CDR2 SYDVKM. The V segment lost 5 bases and the J segment 2 bases; nucleotides outside the gene matches: 11. The chain's CDR3 is CASSTPPGTANTGELFF. The CDR3 DNA is TGTGCCAGCAGTACCCCGCCCGGGACAGCTAACACCGGGGAGCTGTTTTTT.

The chain employs TRBV4-3 and TRBJ2-3, with a possible D match to TRBD1 (6 bases). The CDR3 is 17 residues long. V was clipped by 0 bases and J by 4 bases, with 17 bases between them. The germline gives CDR1 LGHNA, CDR2 YSLEER. The CDR3 sequence is CASSQDLRGSRADTQYF. The CDR3 nucleotides read TGCGCCAGCAGCCAAGATCTTAGGGGGAGTCGCGCAGATACGCAGTATTTT.

The rearrangement uses TRBV5-1 and TRBJ1-4, with no clear D. The length of the CDR3 is 14 residues. CDR1 and CDR2 from the germline V gene are SGHRS and YFSETQ. V was pared by 5 bases and J by 6 bases, with 14 bases between. CDR3 sequence: CASSKLGRDEKLFF. The DNA for the CDR3 is TGCGCCAGCAGTAAGTTAGGAAGGGATGAAAAACTGTTTTTT. The variable domain in full, with the rest retrieved from reference TRBV5-1 and TRBJ1-4, is KAGVTQTPRYLIKTRGQQVTLSCSPISGHRSVSWYQQTPGQGLQFLFEYFSETQRNKGNFPGRFSGRQFSNSRSEMNVSTLELGDSALYLCASSKLGRDEKLFFGSGTQLSVL.

In the case of this clone: Other DNA sequences in this specimen translate into the identical CDR3. The chain uses TRBV9 and TRBJ2-2, with D maybe TRBD1 (6 bases). Trimming shortened V by 4 bases and J by 0 bases, and 10 bases separated the two germline ends. The length of the CDR3 is 15 residues. From germline, CDR1 is SGDLS and CDR2 YYNGEE. CDR3 loop: CASSPRTANTGELFF. CDR3 coding DNA: TGTGCCAGCAGCCCTCGGACAGCGAACACCGGGGAGCTGTTTTTT.

Notes on this clone: The sample contains more than one DNA sequence encoding this CDR3. The chain links TRBV2 to TRBJ2-1; D not certain. Germline V gene data show CDR1 as SNHLY and CDR2 as FYNNEI. Trimming pared 3 bases from V and 4 bases from J, leaving 4 bases between. The CDR3 is made up of 12 amino acids. The CDR3 coding sequence is TGTGCCAGCAGTGAGGATTACAATGAGCAGTTCTTC. The encoded protein is CASSEDYNEQFF.

In regard to this clone: Additional DNA sequences in this sample encode the identical CDR3. The rearrangement links TRBV7-3 to TRBJ1-1; D not resolved. V lost 0 bases, J lost 6 bases, and 8 bases lay in between. The CDR3 consists of 13 residues. Per germline, CDR1 SGHTA and CDR2 FQGTGA. The CDR3 sequence is CASSLTPGSEAFF. Written as DNA, the CDR3 is TGTGCCAGCAGCTTAACACCGGGGTCTGAAGCTTTCTTT.

In this sample, this clone turned up once. J is TRBJ2-7 and V is TRBV28, with 10 nucleotides matching TRBD2. CDR1 and CDR2 (germline): MDHEN, SYDVKM. The CDR3 is 16 residues long. V dropped 0 bases and J dropped 3; count of bases not matched to a gene: 5. The CDR3 nucleotides read TGTGCCAGCAGTTTATGGGCTAGCGGGAGAAACTACGAGCAGTACTTC. It translates to CASSLWASGRNYEQYF.

The chain recombines TRBV4-3 with TRBJ2-1; unclear D gene. Per the germline V gene, CDR1 is LGHNA and CDR2 is YSLEER. CDR3 size: 15 residues. V lost 0 bases and J 10 bases, leaving 16 bases between the germline ends. The CDR3 sequence: CASSQEWVKGYEQFF. CDR3 nucleotides: TGCGCCAGCAGCCAAGAATGGGTAAAAGGCTACGAGCAGTTCTTC.

This chain connects TRBV10-2 to TRBJ2-1, with 12 positions matching TRBD2. V lost 7 bases to trimming and J lost 14 bases; unmatched junction nucleotides: 15. Germline assignment: CDR1 WSHSY and CDR2 SAAADI. The CDR3 spans 15 residues. The CDR3 spells CASNPGLAGGPAKFF. CDR3 DNA sequence: TGCGCCAGCAACCCTGGGCTAGCGGGAGGGCCCGCTAAGTTCTTC.

The rearrangement joins TRBV5-1 to TRBJ2-3; D possibly corresponds to TRBD2 (6 bases). V was pared by 3 bases and J by 2 bases, with 10 bases between. CDR1 SGHRS and CDR2 YFSETQ come from the germline V gene. The CDR3 runs to 14 residues. Written as DNA, the CDR3 is TGCGCCAGCAGCTCGGGACTCTACACAGATACGCAGTATTTT. Its protein product is CASSSGLYTDTQYF. Complete variable domain (other parts from reference TRBV5-1 and TRBJ2-3): KAGVTQTPRYLIKTRGQQVTLSCSPISGHRSVSWYQQTPGQGLQFLFEYFSETQRNKGNFPGRFSGRQFSNSRSEMNVSTLELGDSALYLCASSSGLYTDTQYFGPGTRLTVL.

The J gene is TRBJ2-5, the V gene TRBV5-1; 15 positions match TRBD2. Germline lookup yields CDR1 SGHRS and CDR2 YFSETQ. The CDR3 spans 18 residues. V lost 0 bases, J lost 3 bases, and 6 bases stayed unmatched. CDR3 in amino acids: CASSLGGLAGGGEETQYF. CDR3 nucleotide sequence: TGCGCCAGCAGCTTGGGCGGACTAGCGGGAGGGGGTGAAGAGACCCAGTACTTC.

This clone was seen just once. Other DNA sequences within the sample encode an identical CDR3. This chain connects TRBV28 to TRBJ1-1; the D gene is possibly TRBD1 (5 bases). CDR1 is MDHEN and CDR2 is SYDVKM in the germline V gene. This CDR3 spans 14 amino acids. V lost 3 bases and J lost 0, with 8 bases in between. The CDR3 region is CASSFGGVNTEAFF. The DNA of the CDR3 is TGTGCCAGCAGTTTCGGGGGTGTGAACACTGAAGCTTTCTTT.

V and J are TRBV10-1 and TRBJ2-2; possibly TRBD2 for D (6 bases). This CDR3 has 14 amino acids. V shed 4 bases and J shed 6 bases, with 12 bases lying between them. Germline values: CDR1 WNHNN, CDR2 SYGVQD (reference sequence). CDR3 amino acids: CASSGGGTPGELFF. DNA of the CDR3: TGCGCCAGCAGTGGGGGCGGGACCCCCGGGGAGCTGTTTTTT.

This clone was seen once. The chain is built from TRBV11-2 and TRBJ2-1; 13 positions agree with TRBD2. Trimming removed 1 base from V and 8 bases from J; junction bases left unmatched: 8. CDR1 SGHAT and CDR2 FQNNGV come from the germline V gene. The CDR3 contains 17 residues. As DNA, the CDR3 is TGTGCCAGCAGCTTAGCACTAGCGGGAGGGCCGGGTGATGAGCAGTTCTTC. This codes for CASSLALAGGPGDEQFF.

This clone was seen a single time. This chain connects TRBV6-1 to TRBJ2-2; D not certain. Trimming shortened V by 1 base and J by 0 bases, and 3 bases separated the two germline ends. This CDR3 is built from 14 residues. Germline V lookup: CDR1 MNHNS, CDR2 SASEGT. The CDR3 DNA reads TGTGCCAGCAGTGAAGGGGCGAACACCGGGGAGCTGTTTTTT. It translates to CASSEGANTGELFF.

The chain has TRBV28 and TRBJ1-4; 8 nucleotides agree with TRBD1. Germline V lookup: CDR1 MDHEN, CDR2 SYDVKM. V trimming: 8 bases; J trimming: 8 bases; junction bases outside the gene matches: 10. The CDR3 runs to 14 residues. CDR3 sequence (DNA): TGTGCCAGCGGCCCAGGGGGCAGAAGGGAAAAACTGTTTTTT. Translating gives CASGPGGRREKLFF.

This clone was detected only once. The CDR3 loop is CASSLWGRSNEKLFF. The DNA for the CDR3 is TGTGCCAGCAGCTTGTGGGGTCGGAGTAATGAAAAACTGTTTTTT. V is TRBV5-6 and J is TRBJ1-4; D not certain. Germline V lookup: CDR1 SGHDT, CDR2 YYEEEE. Deletions cut 1 base from V and 4 bases from J, with 11 bases between. The CDR3 length is 15 residues.